The 6 T cell receptor beta chains in this list originate from one sample, sequenced in a study of CD8+ T cells in alopecia areata. cDNA serving as the sequencing template came from extracted, reverse transcribed RNA. TCRdb's copy holds only in-frame clones and misses some; the assay was immunoSEQ multiplex PCR. The sample lists 170,000 or so clones, about 63% occurring once. Specimen: CD4+ T cells sorted from blood, collected at week 0. The receptors were gathered from a human donor with alopecia areata.

This clone was seen a few times. The chain couples TRBV27 to TRBJ1-6, with 10 positions matching TRBD1. V shed 6 bases and J 5 bases; nucleotides not matched to a gene: 7. CDR3 length: 16 residues. Germline V lookup: CDR1 MNHEY, CDR2 SMNVEV (reference sequence). CDR3 sequence (DNA): TGTGCCAGCAGACGGACAGGGGGAGCAAATAATTCACCCCTCCACTTT. Translating gives CASRRTGGANNSPLHF.

The V call is TRBV21-1, the J call TRBJ2-7; the table's D call of TRBD1 was not tested on the DNA. TRBV21-1 is listed as a pseudogene. CDR3 length: 15 amino acids. The CDR3 region has the DNA TGTGCCAGCAGCCGACACCCCGGGACAGGGAACGAGCAGTACTTC. It codes for CASSRHPGTGNEQYF.

J is TRBJ2-1 and V is TRBV5-5; 13 nucleotides match TRBD2. There are 18 residues in the CDR3. V was pared by 1 base and J by 3 bases, with 7 bases of the junction left unmatched. CDR1 and CDR2 (germline): SGHKS, YYEKEE (reference sequence). For the CDR3, the DNA is TGTGCCAGCAGCTTGACTAGCGGGGGGGCCGGAAGCTACAATGAGCAGTTCTTC. Its translation is CASSLTSGGAGSYNEQFF. The entire variable domain, with the rest obtained from reference TRBV5-5 and TRBJ2-1, is as follows: DAGVTQSPTHLIKTRGQQVTLRCSPISGHKSVSWYQQVLGQGPQFIFQYYEKEERGRGNFPDRFSARQFPNYSSELNVNALLLGDSALYLCASSLTSGGAGSYNEQFFGPGTRLTVL.

The V call is TRBV2, the J call TRBJ2-3; tentative D call: TRBD2 (5 bases). The V gene's germline CDR1 is SNHLY and CDR2 FYNNEI. CDR3 length: 13 amino acids. Trimming removed 6 bases from V and 3 bases from J, with 10 bases in between. CDR3 region: CASRWRFTDTQYF. The CDR3 bases are TGTGCCAGCAGGTGGAGGTTTACAGATACGCAGTATTTT.

J is TRBJ2-1 and V is TRBV7-9; 13 bases line up with TRBD2. Germline CDR1 is SEHNR and CDR2 is FQNEAQ (reference sequence). The CDR3 consists of 14 residues. V dropped 0 bases and J dropped 10; count of bases not matched to a gene: 0. This CDR3 reads CASSLAGLAGEQFF. Here the CDR3 DNA reads TGTGCCAGCAGCTTAGCGGGACTAGCGGGGGAGCAGTTCTTC.

This clone has a handful of counts. V gene TRBV29-1 combines with J gene TRBJ2-6, with TRBD2 matching 8 bases. The junction had 5 bases not matched to a gene; V was cut back by 4 bases and J by 0 bases. There are 16 residues in the CDR3. Germline V gene sequence: CDR1 SQVTM, CDR2 ANQGSEA. The DNA of the CDR3 is TGCAGCGTTGGGTCCAGCGGGGGCTCTGGGGCCAACGTCCTGACTTTC. It yields the protein CSVGSSGGSGANVLTF.